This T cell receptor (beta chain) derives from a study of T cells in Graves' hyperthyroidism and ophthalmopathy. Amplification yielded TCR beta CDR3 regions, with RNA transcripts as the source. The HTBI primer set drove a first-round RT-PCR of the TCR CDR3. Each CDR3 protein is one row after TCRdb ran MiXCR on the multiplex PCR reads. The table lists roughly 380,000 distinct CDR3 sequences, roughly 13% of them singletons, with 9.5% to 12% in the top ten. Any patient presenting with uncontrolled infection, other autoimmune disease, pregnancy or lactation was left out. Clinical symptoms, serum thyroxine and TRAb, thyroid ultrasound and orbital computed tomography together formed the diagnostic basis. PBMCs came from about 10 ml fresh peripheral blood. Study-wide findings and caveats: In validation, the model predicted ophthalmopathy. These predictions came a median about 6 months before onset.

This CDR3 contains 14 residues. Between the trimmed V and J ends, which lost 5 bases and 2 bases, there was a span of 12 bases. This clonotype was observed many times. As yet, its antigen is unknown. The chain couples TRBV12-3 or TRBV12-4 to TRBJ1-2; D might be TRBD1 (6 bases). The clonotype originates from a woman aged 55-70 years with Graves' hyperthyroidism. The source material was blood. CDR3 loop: CASSPVGQNYGYTF. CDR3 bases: TGTGCCAGCAGTCCCGTTGGACAGAACTATGGCTACACCTTC.